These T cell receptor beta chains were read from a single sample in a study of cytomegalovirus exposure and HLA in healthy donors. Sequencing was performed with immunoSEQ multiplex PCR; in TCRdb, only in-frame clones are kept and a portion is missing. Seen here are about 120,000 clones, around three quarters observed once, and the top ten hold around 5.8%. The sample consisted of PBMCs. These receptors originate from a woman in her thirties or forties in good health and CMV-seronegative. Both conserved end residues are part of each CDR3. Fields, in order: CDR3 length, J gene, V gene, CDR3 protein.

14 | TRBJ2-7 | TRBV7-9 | CASSNGTSGSEQYF
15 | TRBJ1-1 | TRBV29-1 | CSVAKLGVKNTEAFF
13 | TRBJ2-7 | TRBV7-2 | CASSLAASYEQYF
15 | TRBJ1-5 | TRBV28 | CASRQGNSYNQPQHF
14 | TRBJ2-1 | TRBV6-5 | CASSGTGTFSEQFF
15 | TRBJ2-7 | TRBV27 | CASSEGAGSPYEQYF
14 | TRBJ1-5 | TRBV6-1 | CASSFRYSNQPQHF
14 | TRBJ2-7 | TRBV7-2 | CASSSRTSAYEQYF
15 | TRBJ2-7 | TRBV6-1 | CASIRDYFDSYEQYF
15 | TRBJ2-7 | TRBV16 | CASSHRDRGMDEQYF
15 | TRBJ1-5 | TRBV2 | CASSEGLGRAQPQHF
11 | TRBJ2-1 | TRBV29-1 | CSVALLDEQFF
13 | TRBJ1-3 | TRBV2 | CASSPGLGAAIYF
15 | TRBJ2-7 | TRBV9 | CASSVDGNPSNEQYF
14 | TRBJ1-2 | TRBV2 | CASSEKDSYYGYTF
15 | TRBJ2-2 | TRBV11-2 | CASSLALGGTGELFF
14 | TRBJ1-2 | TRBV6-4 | CASSNTGWPYGYTF
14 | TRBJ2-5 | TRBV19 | CASSIWGSQETQYF
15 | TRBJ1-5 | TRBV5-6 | CASSSMTGRGQPQHF
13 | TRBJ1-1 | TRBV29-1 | CSVHSRGGTEAFF
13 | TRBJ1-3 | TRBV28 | CASRAGSGNTIYF
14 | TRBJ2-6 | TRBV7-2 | CASSTPAGANGLTF
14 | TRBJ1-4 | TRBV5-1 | CASSPGQNNEKLFF
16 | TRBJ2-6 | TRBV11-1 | CASTEWEGSGANVLTF
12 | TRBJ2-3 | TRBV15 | CATSLRSDTQYF
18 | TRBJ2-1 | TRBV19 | CASSSLPGLAGARNEQFF
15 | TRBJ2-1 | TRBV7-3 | CASSVTGLAYNEQFF
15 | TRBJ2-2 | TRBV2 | CASSVRTSGIGELFF
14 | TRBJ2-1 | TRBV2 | CASKRDRGSDEQFF
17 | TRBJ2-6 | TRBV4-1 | CTSSPSVSSSGANVLTF
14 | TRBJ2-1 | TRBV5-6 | CASRVTRFSGEQFF
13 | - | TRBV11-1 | CASRTGRKHEQYF
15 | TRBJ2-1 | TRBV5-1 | CASSSPGTGAYEQFF
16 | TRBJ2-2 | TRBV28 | CASSFGTGTNTGELFF
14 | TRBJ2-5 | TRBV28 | CASSPADPARTQYF
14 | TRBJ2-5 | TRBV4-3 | CASSQGTGQETQYF
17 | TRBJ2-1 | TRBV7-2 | CASSLGAGTSAFNEQFF
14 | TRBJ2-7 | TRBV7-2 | CASSWASGAYEQYF
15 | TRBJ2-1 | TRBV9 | CASSVAGGWNNEQFF
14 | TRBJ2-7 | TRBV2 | CASLNRDLGYEQYF
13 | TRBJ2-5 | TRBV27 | CASSLYRGETQYF
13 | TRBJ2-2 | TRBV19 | CASLKTNTGELFF
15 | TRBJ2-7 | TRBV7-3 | CASSLYAGTGYEQYF
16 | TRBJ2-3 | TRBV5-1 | CASRMGASGRTDTQYF
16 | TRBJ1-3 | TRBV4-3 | CASSRYGQGMGNTIYF
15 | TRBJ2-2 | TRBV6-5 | CASSLTSGRTGELFF
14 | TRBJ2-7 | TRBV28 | CASRGTAPKYEQYF
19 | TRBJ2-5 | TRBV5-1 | CASSLGGLSSGSSQETQYF
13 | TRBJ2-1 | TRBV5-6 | CASSSGSYNEQFF
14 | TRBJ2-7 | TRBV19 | CASSLLAGDYEQYF